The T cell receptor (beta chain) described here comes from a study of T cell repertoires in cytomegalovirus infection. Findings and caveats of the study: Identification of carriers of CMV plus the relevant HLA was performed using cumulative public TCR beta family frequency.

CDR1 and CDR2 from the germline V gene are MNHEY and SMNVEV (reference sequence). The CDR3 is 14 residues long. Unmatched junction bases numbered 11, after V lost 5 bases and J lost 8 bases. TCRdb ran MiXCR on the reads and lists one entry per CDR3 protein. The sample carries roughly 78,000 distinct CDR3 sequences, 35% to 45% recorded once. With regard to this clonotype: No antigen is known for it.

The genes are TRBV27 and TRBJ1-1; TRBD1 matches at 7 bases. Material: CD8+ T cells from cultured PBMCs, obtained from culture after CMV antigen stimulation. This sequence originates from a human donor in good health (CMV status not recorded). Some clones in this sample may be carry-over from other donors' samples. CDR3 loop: CASSPTGQEREAFF. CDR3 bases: TGTGCCAGCAGTCCGACCGGACAGGAGCGCGAAGCTTTCTTT.